This is a list of T cell receptor beta chains from one sample in a study of T cells expressing NK-cell markers. Using the 5' RACE reads, TCRdb records one entry per CDR3 protein without DNA. The sample holds over 200,000 distinct CDR3 sequences. Sequences were obtained from blood T cells: a sorted CD56 or NKG2C T cell subset, CD4+ or CD8+ T cells, or bulk PBMC T cells (not recorded which). All receptors come from a man between 18 and 29 years old in good health. Both conserved end residues are part of each CDR3.

J gene | V gene | CDR3 protein
TRBJ2-5 | TRBV20-1 | CSARGLQRLAETQYF
TRBJ2-4 | TRBV7-9 | CASSVTEAKNIQYF
TRBJ2-7 | TRBV12-3/TRBV12-4 | CASSLGTRRTTYYEQYF
TRBJ2-1 | TRBV7-6 | CASSPASSAAYNEQFF
TRBJ2-2 | TRBV4-3 | CASSLFKEAGELFF
TRBJ1-1 | TRBV20-1 | CSARGVVARGRGDTEAFF
TRBJ1-5 | TRBV2 | CASSYAANQPQHF
TRBJ2-5 | TRBV4-1 | CASSQEGTGETQYF
TRBJ1-2 | TRBV12-3/TRBV12-4 | CASSPGGRNYGYTF
TRBJ1-2 | TRBV28 | CASSTQGGGYTF